Here is one T cell receptor (beta chain) with its context. Seattle-derived patients entered the study during active infection and were followed longitudinally. These data originate in a study of blood T cell repertoires in COVID-19. Across the study: The origin of the acute and convalescent COVID-19 samples was the United States, Italy and Spain. Sources were T cells, B-cell-depleted T cells, or PBMCs; the material itself was cDNA or gDNA.

Under the authors' procedure: By means of reference gene primer amplification, nucleated cell counts were estimated. Only in-frame clones appear in the TCRdb table, and some are missing; sequencing was by immunoSEQ multiplex PCR. For V, J and clone size, that table is used; D and trimming come from the DNA. In the table there are about 170,000 clones, about 85% of which are singletons. In germline, CDR1 is MGHRA, CDR2 YSYEKL. V was trimmed by 0 bases and J by 6 bases, leaving 11 bases between them. The CDR3 covers 14 residues. The source is an older man with COVID-19, enrolled during active disease. V and J are TRBV4-1 and TRBJ1-1; possibly TRBD1 for D (5 bases). Sequencing was done on a sample of peripheral blood. The CDR3 coding sequence is TGCGCCAGCAGCCAAGATAGGGGATTAGCTGAAGCTTTCTTT. Translating gives CASSQDRGLAEAFF.